This T cell receptor beta chain was profiled in a study of blood T cell repertoires in COVID-19. Study in general: There were acute and convalescent COVID-19 samples, and they came from the United States, Italy and Spain. T cells, B-cell-depleted T cells, or PBMCs provided the cDNA or gDNA that served as material.

Trimming took 0 bases from V and 6 from J; bases not matched to a gene: 1. Germline lookup yields CDR1 MNHEY and CDR2 SVGAGI. CDR3 length equals 14 residues. Under the authors' procedure: Cell counts per sample came from amplifying reference gene primers. The assay was immunoSEQ multiplex PCR, and TCRdb's table has in-frame clones only and misses some. D and trimming come from the DNA, and the V and J calls and clone size come from that table. The table shows approximately 65,000 clones, with 70% to 85% occurring only once. This clone was recorded only once. The clonotype was recovered from a man between 60 and 75 years old with acute or convalescent COVID-19. Sequencing was carried out using peripheral blood. The chain has TRBV6-5 and TRBJ2-2; 7 bases agree with TRBD2. CDR3 in amino acids: CASSYSSGAGELFF. The CDR3 DNA sequence: TGTGCCAGCAGTTACTCGAGCGGGGCCGGGGAGCTGTTTTTT.